Reported below is one T cell receptor (beta chain). What it binds is not known. The data stem from a study of PD-1 blockade in classical Hodgkin lymphoma. General study findings and limits: The repertoire differences lack a defined cause, possibly disease activity or prior therapy. In CD4+ cells, TCR diversity went up significantly by C4D1, but in CD8+ cells it did not.

The CDR3 contains 15 residues. Germline CDR1 and CDR2: SGHTS and YDEGEE. Between the trimmed V and J ends, which lost 4 bases and 0 bases, there was a span of 12 bases. This table comes from immunoSEQ multiplex PCR, and its TCRdb copy is limited to in-frame clones, with some not included. The profile shows around 7,900 clones, approximately 80% of them singletons. Time point indicated: cycle 4 day 1 (C4D1), after around six weeks of nivolumab. Every one of the patients relapsed after autologous stem cell transplantation (brentuximab vedotin exposure was variable). Patients reached a best response of complete response, partial response or progressive disease.

The chain combines TRBV5-8 with TRBJ2-3; D remains ambiguous. Specimen: peripheral blood mononuclear cells (PBMCs), collected before the fourth cycle of nivolumab. The clonotype was recovered from a human donor with classical Hodgkin lymphoma. As DNA, the CDR3 is TGTGCCAGCAGCGCTGACAAGTCTAGCACAGATACGCAGTATTTT. Translation: CASSADKSSTDTQYF.